These T cell receptor beta chains were read from a single sample in a study of blood T cell repertoires in COVID-19. Assay: immunoSEQ multiplex PCR; the TCRdb copy retains only in-frame clones and omits some. The sample shows about 110,000 clones, approximately 83% of them seen only once. The specimen sequenced was peripheral blood. All receptors derive from a woman aged 70-85 years with acute or convalescent COVID-19. The CDR3 runs from the conserved cysteine through the conserved F or W. A D gene is named only where the DNA matches it firmly. The size field is filled for only some rows; it gives once, few, many or a size class.

clone_size | j_call | d_call | v_call | cdr3_aa | cdr3_nt
- | TRBJ1-2 | - | TRBV19 | CASSQPWASPRGYTF | TGTGCCAGTAGCCAGCCGTGGGCGTCGCCGCGTGGCTACACCTTC
- | TRBJ1-6 | - | TRBV30 | CAWSRSGSGSYNSPLHF | TGTGCCTGGAGTCGGAGTGGGTCGGGCTCCTATAATTCACCCCTCCACTTT
- | TRBJ2-5 | - | TRBV7-7 | CASSVLSPEDFQETQYF | TGTGCCAGCAGCGTACTCTCCCCAGAAGACTTCCAAGAGACCCAGTACTTC
- | TRBJ2-1 | - | TRBV7-8 | CASSLAGGPYNEQFF | TGTGCCAGCAGCTTAGCCGGGGGACCCTACAATGAGCAGTTCTTC
- | TRBJ1-4 | TRBD1 | TRBV5-6 | CASSAETGGGEKLFF | TGTGCCAGCAGCGCAGAGACAGGGGGCGGTGAAAAACTGTTTTTT
- | TRBJ2-5 | TRBD1 | TRBV7-9 | CASSVTGGQETQYF | TGTGCCAGCAGCGTTACAGGGGGCCAAGAGACCCAGTACTTC
- | TRBJ2-3 | - | TRBV7-3 | CASSSHRADTQYF | TGTGCCAGCAGCTCCCATCGAGCAGATACGCAGTATTTT
- | TRBJ1-5 | - | TRBV4-2 | CASSQEWTDFGNQPQHF | TGTGCCAGCAGCCAAGAATGGACAGACTTCGGCAATCAGCCCCAGCATTTT
- | TRBJ2-7 | TRBD2 | TRBV6-2/TRBV6-3 | CASSPSSGRRYEQYF | TGTGCCAGCAGCCCCTCCAGCGGGAGGCGATACGAGCAGTACTTC
- | TRBJ1-1 | - | TRBV6-1 | CASSDDPRQIMNTEAFF | TGTGCCAGCAGTGATGATCCCCGACAGATTATGAACACTGAAGCTTTCTTT
- | TRBJ2-2 | TRBD1 | TRBV5-4 | CASRDRNTGELFF | TGTGCCAGCCGGGACAGGAACACCGGGGAGCTGTTTTTT
- | TRBJ2-2 | - | TRBV18 | CASSPGTRTVTGELFF | TGTGCCAGCTCACCAGGGACACGGACGGTCACCGGGGAGCTGTTTTTT
- | TRBJ2-5 | - | TRBV18 | CASSPPGSTGETQYF | TGTGCCAGCTCACCCCCGGGATCGACGGGAGAGACCCAGTACTTC
- | TRBJ1-5 | - | TRBV2 | CASSASQGVHHQPQHF | TGTGCCAGCAGCGCCTCCCAGGGCGTACACCATCAGCCCCAGCATTTT
once | TRBJ1-4 | TRBD1 | TRBV3-1/TRBV3-2 | CASSLRTGDEKLFF | TGTGCCAGCAGCCTACGGACAGGGGACGAAAAACTGTTTTTT
- | TRBJ1-2 | - | TRBV29-1 | CSVGTFNGYTF | TGCAGCGTCGGGACTTTCAATGGCTACACCTTC
- | TRBJ1-2 | - | TRBV7-2 | CASSLDITHGYTF | TGTGCCAGCAGCTTGGACATAACTCATGGCTACACCTTC
- | TRBJ2-7 | - | TRBV10-1 | CASSDQNRVRDEQYF | TGCGCCAGCAGTGATCAGAACAGGGTGCGGGACGAGCAGTACTTC
- | TRBJ1-4 | TRBD1 | TRBV19 | CASSPAGGREKLFF | TGTGCCAGTAGTCCGGCAGGGGGGAGAGAAAAACTGTTTTTT
once | TRBJ1-2 | - | TRBV28 | CASSLVGQGYGYTF | TGTGCCAGCAGCCTCGTGGGGCAGGGGTACGGCTACACCTTC
- | TRBJ2-2 | - | TRBV7-2 | CASSGQPNTGELFF | TGTGCCAGCAGTGGACAGCCGAACACCGGGGAGCTGTTTTTT
- | TRBJ2-3 | - | TRBV5-6 | CASSLRWVLQGTDTQYF | TGTGCCAGCAGCTTGAGGTGGGTCCTACAGGGCACAGATACGCAGTATTTT
- | TRBJ1-2 | TRBD1 | TRBV28 | CASMGTEITLRYGYTF | TGTGCCAGCATGGGGACAGAGATTACATTACGATATGGCTACACCTTC
- | TRBJ2-5 | TRBD1 | TRBV7-2 | CASSKRQGAMETQYF | TGTGCCAGCAGCAAGAGACAGGGGGCGATGGAGACCCAGTACTTC
- | TRBJ1-1 | - | TRBV21-1 | CASSNQGLGRTGVETGNTEAFF | TGTGCCAGCAGCAATCAGGGGTTAGGTCGGACAGGGGTGGAAACGGGGAACACTGAAGCTTTCTTT
once | TRBJ2-1 | TRBD1 | TRBV11-3 | CASSLTGGNNEQFF | TGTGCCAGCAGCTTGACAGGGGGTAACAATGAGCAGTTCTTC
- | TRBJ2-3 | TRBD2 | TRBV4-3 | CASSQFSGGPIFSTDTQYF | TGCGCCAGCAGCCAATTTAGCGGGGGCCCTATTTTTAGCACAGATACGCAGTATTTT
few | TRBJ2-1 | TRBD2 | TRBV27 | CASRTSGSSYNEQFF | TGTGCCAGCAGAACTAGCGGGAGCTCCTACAATGAGCAGTTCTTC
few | TRBJ1-6 | TRBD1 | TRBV9 | CASSAARDRVNSPLHF | TGTGCCAGCAGCGCGGCCCGGGACAGAGTCAATTCACCCCTCCACTTT
few | TRBJ1-2 | TRBD1 | TRBV6-5 | CASRGTQGAGGYTF | TGTGCCAGCAGAGGGACACAGGGGGCGGGGGGCTACACCTTC
few | TRBJ1-6 | TRBD1 | TRBV28 | CASSFPAIRDRVGSPLHF | TGTGCCAGCAGTTTCCCCGCAATCCGGGACAGGGTAGGGTCACCCCTCCACTTT
- | TRBJ1-2 | - | TRBV6-5 | CASSYLGGARDYGYTF | TGTGCCAGCAGTTACCTAGGGGGGGCAAGGGACTATGGCTACACCTTC
- | TRBJ2-2 | TRBD2 | TRBV5-1 | CASSLWASGEGVTGELFF | TGCGCCAGCAGCTTGTGGGCTAGCGGGGAAGGAGTTACCGGGGAGCTGTTTTTT
- | TRBJ2-5 | TRBD1 | TRBV7-8 | CASSLAGQGYATQYF | TGTGCCAGCAGCTTAGCGGGACAGGGGTACGCGACCCAGTACTTC
- | TRBJ1-2 | TRBD1 | TRBV7-2 | CASSLGDSRYGYTF | TGTGCCAGCAGCTTAGGGGACAGTAGGTATGGCTACACCTTC
- | TRBJ1-2 | - | TRBV9 | CASSVQPVGQGYGYTF | TGTGCCAGCAGCGTACAGCCTGTGGGGCAGGGCTATGGCTACACCTTC
- | TRBJ1-4 | TRBD1 | TRBV19 | CASSSPTGGRREKLFF | TGTGCCAGTAGTAGCCCGACAGGGGGACGTCGCGAAAAACTGTTTTTT
- | TRBJ1-5 | - | TRBV5-8 | CASSLDGTRREEPQHF | TGTGCCAGCAGCTTGGACGGGACCCGGCGGGAGGAGCCCCAGCATTTT
- | TRBJ1-6 | - | TRBV14 | CASSDRRVPNSPLHF | TGTGCCAGCAGCGACAGAAGAGTGCCGAATTCACCCCTCCACTTT
- | TRBJ1-1 | - | TRBV19 | CASSDRLNTEAFF | TGTGCCAGTAGTGACAGACTGAACACTGAAGCTTTCTTT
- | TRBJ2-5 | TRBD2 | TRBV11-2 | CASSIGLAVLNQETQYF | TGTGCCAGCAGCATAGGGCTAGCGGTCCTGAACCAAGAGACCCAGTACTTC
- | TRBJ1-2 | TRBD1 | TRBV9 | CASSDRGPGGYTF | TGTGCCAGCAGTGACAGGGGCCCGGGAGGCTACACCTTC
- | TRBJ1-2 | - | TRBV6-6 | CASSGRVSDYGYTF | TGTGCCAGCAGTGGGAGGGTCTCGGACTATGGCTACACCTTC
- | TRBJ2-6 | - | TRBV5-1 | CASSLLQSYSGANVLTF | TGCGCCAGCAGCTTGCTACAGTCCTACTCTGGGGCCAACGTCCTGACTTTC
- | TRBJ1-4 | TRBD1 | TRBV18 | CASSLTGTGPEKLFF | TGTGCCAGCTCACTAACCGGGACAGGTCCTGAAAAACTGTTTTTT
- | TRBJ1-1 | TRBD1 | TRBV25-1 | CATTRTGTNTEAFF | TGTGCCACCACCAGGACAGGAACGAACACTGAAGCTTTCTTT
- | TRBJ2-2 | TRBD2 | TRBV6-6 | CASSSLAGGDTGELFF | TGTGCCAGCAGCTCCTTAGCGGGAGGTGACACCGGGGAGCTGTTTTTT
- | TRBJ1-2 | - | TRBV5-8 | CASSVHRTVGNYGYTF | TGTGCCAGCAGCGTCCATAGGACAGTCGGAAACTATGGCTACACCTTC
- | TRBJ1-2 | - | TRBV5-1 | CASSLLSGVNYGYTF | TGCGCCAGCAGCTTGTTATCAGGGGTTAACTATGGCTACACCTTC
- | TRBJ1-2 | TRBD1 | TRBV5-5 | CASSLQGDKGYTF | TGTGCCAGCAGCTTACAGGGGGATAAGGGCTACACCTTC
- | TRBJ1-4 | - | TRBV28 | CASIPTGRGKEKLFF | TGTGCCAGCATCCCCACCGGAAGAGGGAAAGAAAAACTGTTTTTT
- | TRBJ1-1 | - | TRBV18 | CASSPGPGGNTEAFF | TGTGCCAGCTCACCAGGGCCCGGAGGGAACACTGAAGCTTTCTTT
- | TRBJ2-5 | - | TRBV19 | CAASTSPRETQYF | TGTGCCGCCTCTACTTCCCCGCGCGAGACCCAGTACTTC
- | TRBJ1-4 | - | TRBV6-6 | CASSPSRRGGGNEKLFF | TGTGCCAGCAGTCCATCCCGCCGGGGGGGTGGTAATGAAAAACTGTTTTTT
- | TRBJ2-6 | TRBD1 | TRBV28 | CASRVQGAGANVLTF | TGTGCCAGCAGGGTACAGGGGGCTGGGGCCAACGTCCTGACTTTC